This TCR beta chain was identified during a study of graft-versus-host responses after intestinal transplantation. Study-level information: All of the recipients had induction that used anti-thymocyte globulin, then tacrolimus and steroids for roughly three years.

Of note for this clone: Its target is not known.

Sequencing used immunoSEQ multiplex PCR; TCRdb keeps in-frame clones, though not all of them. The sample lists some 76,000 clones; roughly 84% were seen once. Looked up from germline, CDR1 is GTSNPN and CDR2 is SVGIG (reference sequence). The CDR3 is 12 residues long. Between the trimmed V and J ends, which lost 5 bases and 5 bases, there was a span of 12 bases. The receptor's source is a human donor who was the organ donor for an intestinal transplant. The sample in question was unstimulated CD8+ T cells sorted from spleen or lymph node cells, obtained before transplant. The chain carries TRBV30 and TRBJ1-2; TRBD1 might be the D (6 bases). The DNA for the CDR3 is TGTGCCTGGGGTGAACAGGGTTATGGCTACACCTTC. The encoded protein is CAWGEQGYGYTF.